The 30 T cell receptor beta chains below come from one sample, sequenced in a study of cytomegalovirus exposure and HLA in healthy donors. Vbeta (60) and Jbeta (13) primers were used in the PCR. The repertoire was sequenced with immunoSEQ multiplex PCR; TCRdb's copy has only in-frame clones and lacks some. The sample records over 130,000 clones, over 75% being singletons. Sequencing input: PBMCs. Every receptor here comes from a male donor in good health and CMV-seronegative.

J is TRBJ2-1 and V is TRBV7-2; a weak D match, TRBD2 (9 bases). Germline CDR1 is SGHTA and CDR2 is FQGNSA. The length of the CDR3 is 15 residues. V shed 5 bases and J shed 6 bases, with 17 bases lying between them. The CDR3 DNA follows: TGTGCCAGCAGCCCCTCTAGCGGGACAGGCAATGAGCAGTTCTTC. Translating it yields CASSPSSGTGNEQFF.

This chain uses TRBV6-5 with TRBJ2-1; possibly TRBD1 for D (5 bases). The V and J ends lost 2 bases and 7 bases respectively, with 15 bases between them. Germline assignment: CDR1 MNHEY and CDR2 SVGAGI. The CDR3 contains 15 residues. The CDR3: CASSYPGSGRNEQFF. The CDR3 DNA reads as TGTGCCAGCAGTTACCCAGGGTCAGGTAGGAATGAGCAGTTCTTC.

The V call is TRBV28, the J call TRBJ1-1; D gene unclear. CDR3 length: 13 residues. Germline V lookup: CDR1 MDHEN, CDR2 SYDVKM. V was clipped by 3 bases and J by 4 bases, with 9 bases between them. Here the CDR3 DNA reads TGTGCCAGCAGTTTGTCCGAGGGCACTGAAGCTTTCTTT. The encoded protein is CASSLSEGTEAFF.

This chain joins TRBV7-2 and TRBJ1-2, with unresolved D. Germline V gene sequence: CDR1 SGHTA, CDR2 FQGNSA. The CDR3 runs to 12 residues. Trimming left V 5 bases short and J 8 bases short, with 12 bases between. CDR3 nucleotides: TGTGCCAGCAGCCAGTCGGGGAGCGGCTACACCTTC. Its protein product is CASSQSGSGYTF.

This chain connects TRBV5-4 to TRBJ2-7; TRBD1 might be the D (5 bases). Germline CDR1 is SGHNT and CDR2 is YYREEE (reference sequence). V was pared by 6 bases and J by 4 bases, with 14 bases between. This CDR3 is built from 13 residues. The CDR3 is CASIRQGSYEQYF. CDR3 in DNA: TGTGCCAGCATCCGGCAGGGTAGTTACGAGCAGTACTTC.

This chain uses TRBV6-6 with TRBJ2-1; weak D call: TRBD1 (5 bases). V gave up 0 bases and J gave up 5 bases, with 8 bases separating them. Germline V gene sequence: CDR1 MNHNY, CDR2 SVGAGI (reference sequence). The CDR3 has 14 amino acids. The CDR3 sequence is CASSYSDTHNEQFF. In DNA, the CDR3 is TGTGCCAGCAGTTACTCGGACACCCACAATGAGCAGTTCTTC.

J is TRBJ1-2 and V is TRBV10-3, with TRBD1 matching over 9 bases. The CDR3 loop spans 14 amino acids. The ends lost 6 bases at V and 8 bases at J; junction bases unmatched: 10. CDR1 and CDR2 (germline): ENHRY, SYGVKD. CDR3 residues: CAIRSGTGTRGYTF. DNA of the CDR3: TGTGCCATCAGATCCGGGACAGGGACCCGGGGCTACACCTTC.

This clone occurred a few times. This chain links TRBV27 with TRBJ2-2, with 7 positions matching TRBD2. The germline gives CDR1 MNHEY, CDR2 SMNVEV (reference sequence). The CDR3 runs to 17 residues. Unmatched junction bases numbered 18, after V lost 6 bases and J lost 8 bases. CDR3 sequence reads: CASREISGLPLGGELFF. The CDR3 DNA is TGTGCCAGCAGGGAGATTAGCGGGCTCCCTCTTGGGGGGGAGCTGTTTTTT.

The chain couples TRBV5-1 to TRBJ2-1, with D tentatively TRBD2 (6 bases). V was shortened by 4 bases and J by 0 bases, with 14 bases between the two germline ends. This CDR3 comprises 16 residues. Germline lookup yields CDR1 SGHRS and CDR2 YFSETQ. CDR3 DNA sequence: TGCGCCAGCAGCCCCGGGACTGCGAGCTCCTACAATGAGCAGTTCTTC. It encodes CASSPGTASSYNEQFF.

The gene calls are TRBV7-2 and TRBJ2-3; tentatively, D is TRBD1 (5 bases). Deletions cut 1 base from V and 1 base from J, with 6 bases between. Germline values: CDR1 SGHTA, CDR2 FQGNSA. The CDR3 loop spans 14 amino acids. The CDR3 DNA follows: TGTGCCAGCAGCTTAGTAGGGGGCACAGATACGCAGTATTTT. Encoded protein: CASSLVGGTDTQYF.

This rearrangement joins TRBV5-1 to TRBJ2-7, with unresolved D. Trimming pared 5 bases from V and 4 bases from J, leaving 10 bases between. Looked up from germline, CDR1 is SGHRS and CDR2 is YFSETQ. This CDR3 contains 12 residues. The CDR3: CASRENGYEQYF. The DNA for the CDR3 is TGCGCCAGCAGGGAGAACGGGTACGAGCAGTACTTC.

This sequence joins TRBV30 and TRBJ2-1; no clear D gene. V gave up 4 bases and J gave up 0 bases, with 13 bases separating them. CDR1 GTSNPN and CDR2 SVGIG come from the germline V gene (reference sequence). CDR3 length: 15 amino acids. The CDR3, as DNA: TGTGCCTGGAACGTCGCGTCGAGCTCCTACAATGAGCAGTTCTTC. Its translation is CAWNVASSSYNEQFF.

V is TRBV6-6 and J is TRBJ2-1; 8 nucleotides match TRBD1. CDR1 and CDR2 (germline): MNHNY, SVGAGI (reference sequence). This CDR3 is 16 amino acids long. V trimming: 4 bases; J trimming: 2 bases; junction bases outside the gene matches: 7. The CDR3 DNA reads TGTGCCAGCAGTTTAGAACAGGGGGGCCCCTACAATGAGCAGTTCTTC. Protein: CASSLEQGGPYNEQFF.

The chain couples TRBV7-6 to TRBJ2-5, with 10 nucleotides matching TRBD1. The DNA end lines up better with TRBJ2-7; the J call may be wrong. Germline-derived CDR1 and CDR2 are SGHVS and FNYEAQ. The CDR3 has 14 residues. CDR3 protein: CASSLGTGDAEQYF. The CDR3 region has the DNA TGTGCCAGCAGCCTCGGGACAGGGGATGCCGAGCAGTACTTC.

The gene calls are TRBV19 and TRBJ2-5; 7 bases align to TRBD1. The assigned J gene may be wrong: the sequence end matches TRBJ2-7 better. Germline V gives CDR1 LNHDA, CDR2 SQIVND (reference sequence). This CDR3 region has 13 residues. The CDR3 DNA follows: TGTGCCAGTAGCCACGCAGGGGGCTACGAGCAGTACTTC. Translation gives CASSHAGGYEQYF.

The gene calls are TRBV5-8 and TRBJ2-5; unclear D gene. The V end was cut by 1 base, the J end by 2 bases, with 9 bases between. This CDR3 comprises 14 residues. Germline CDR1 and CDR2: SGHTS and YDEGEE. CDR3: CASSLRHQQETQYF. The CDR3 DNA is TGTGCCAGCAGCTTGCGACATCAGCAAGAGACCCAGTACTTC.

The rearrangement uses TRBV7-8 and TRBJ1-2; 8 bases line up with TRBD1. Germline V CDR1 and CDR2: SGHVS, FQNEAQ. The CDR3 length is 16 residues. Unmatched junction bases numbered 18, after V lost 8 bases and J lost 7 bases. The CDR3 loop reads CASWGFPSRTGSGYTF. CDR3 DNA sequence: TGTGCCAGCTGGGGATTTCCTTCCCGGACAGGGTCTGGCTACACCTTC.

This clone has only one observation. The chain links TRBV27 to TRBJ2-7; 10 bases map to TRBD1. J gave up 5 bases and V 6 bases, and 10 bases lay outside the gene matches. Germline V CDR1 and CDR2: MNHEY, SMNVEV (reference sequence). The CDR3 runs 15 residues. The CDR3 nucleotides read TGTGCCAGCAGACCATGGACAGGGGGGTTCCACGAGCAGTACTTC. It translates to CASRPWTGGFHEQYF.

The gene calls are TRBV28 and TRBJ2-1, with a tentative D call TRBD1 (5 bases). V lost 2 bases and J lost 4, with 6 bases in between. The CDR3 sequence is 13 residues long. CDR1 and CDR2 from the germline V gene are MDHEN and SYDVKM. The CDR3 region has the DNA TGTGCCAGCAGTTTAGCAGGGTACAATGAGCAGTTCTTC. It encodes CASSLAGYNEQFF.

V usage is TRBV13 and J usage is TRBJ2-3; 11 positions match TRBD2. The V gene's germline CDR1 is PRHDT and CDR2 FYEKMQ (reference sequence). Trimming took 5 bases from V and 0 from J; bases not matched to a gene: 4. The CDR3 sequence is 16 residues long. The CDR3, as DNA: TGTGCCAGCAGCCCCGGGACTAGCGGAAGCACAGATACGCAGTATTTT. Encoded protein: CASSPGTSGSTDTQYF.

A few counts support this clone. This chain joins TRBV5-4 and TRBJ1-1; no definite D call. The CDR3 consists of 15 residues. Per the germline V gene, CDR1 is SGHNT and CDR2 is YYREEE (reference sequence). Trimming took 1 base from V and 2 from J, leaving 12 bases between them. CDR3 DNA: TGTGCCAGCAGCTTGCTGATTGGCCTTAACACTGAAGCTTTCTTT. Translating gives CASSLLIGLNTEAFF.

This chain links TRBV28 with TRBJ1-5; maybe TRBD1 (5 bases). Between the trimmed V and J ends, which lost 5 bases and 4 bases, there was a span of 18 bases. This CDR3 has 16 amino acids. Germline CDR1 and CDR2: MDHEN and SYDVKM. The CDR3: CASSPRPRGRNQPQHF. In nucleotides, the CDR3 is TGTGCCAGCAGTCCCCGTCCTCGGGGGAGAAATCAGCCCCAGCATTTT.

The table lists this clone with a count of one. The gene calls are TRBV7-9 and TRBJ2-7, with 11 positions matching TRBD1. Germline loops: CDR1 SEHNR, CDR2 FQNEAQ (reference sequence). CDR3 size: 16 residues. The V gene end was trimmed by 6 bases and the J gene end by 3 bases; junction bases not matched to a gene: 10. This chain's CDR3 is CASSQLPGQGVYEQYF. CDR3 sequence (DNA): TGTGCCAGCAGTCAACTCCCGGGACAGGGGGTCTACGAGCAGTACTTC. Complete variable domain (other parts from reference TRBV7-9 and TRBJ2-7): DTGVSQNPRHKITKRGQNVTFRCDPISEHNRLYWYRQTLGQGPEFLTYFQNEAQLEKSRLLSDRFSAERPKGSFSTLEIQRTEQGDSAMYLCASSQLPGQGVYEQYFGPGTRLTVT.

The chain couples TRBV28 to TRBJ2-7; a weak D match, TRBD2 (5 bases). V lost 6 bases, J lost 1 base, and 13 bases lay in between. CDR1 and CDR2 (germline): MDHEN, SYDVKM. The CDR3 runs 14 residues. CDR3 protein: CASSKADFSYEQYF. The CDR3 DNA sequence: TGTGCCAGCAGCAAGGCGGACTTTTCCTACGAGCAGTACTTC.

The chain combines TRBV12-5 with TRBJ1-3; D may be TRBD1 (6 bases). This CDR3 comprises 17 residues. The V gene's germline CDR1 is LGHNT and CDR2 FRNRAP. V was cut by 0 bases and J by 3 bases, with 15 bases left in between. DNA of the CDR3: TGTGCTAGTGGTTTGGTAGGGGGGGGGCGTCTTGGAAACACCATATATTTT. Protein sequence: CASGLVGGGRLGNTIYF.

J is TRBJ2-1 and V is TRBV6-1; 11 nucleotides line up with TRBD2. Germline CDR1 is MNHNS and CDR2 is SASEGT. CDR3 length: 15 residues. V lost 6 bases to trimming and J lost 5 bases; unmatched junction nucleotides: 6. Here the CDR3 DNA reads TGTGCCAGCAGGACCAGGGGACTAGCGGACAATGAGCAGTTCTTC. It specifies CASRTRGLADNEQFF.

CDR3 nucleotides: TGTGCCAGCAGCTTGATGGGGGGGAATGAGCAGTTCTTC. Translation gives CASSLMGGNEQFF. This chain connects TRBV5-6 to TRBJ2-1, with 7 bases matching TRBD2. CDR1 and CDR2 (germline): SGHDT, YYEEEE. V lost 1 base, J lost 7 bases, and 2 bases stayed unmatched. The CDR3 spans 13 residues.

The chain combines TRBV25-1 with TRBJ2-7; a possible D gene is TRBD2 (5 bases). The CDR3 totals 14 residues. Germline V gene lookup returns CDR1 MGHDK and CDR2 SYGVNS. Trimming shortened V by 3 bases and J by 7 bases, and 16 bases separated the two germline ends. In DNA form, the CDR3 reads TGTGCCAGCAGTGAGCGGCAGTCGGGATGGGAGCAGTACTTC. Residues: CASSERQSGWEQYF.

V gene TRBV10-1 combines with J gene TRBJ2-5; D might be TRBD2 (5 bases). The DNA matches TRBJ2-7 better at its end, which makes the J call doubtful. CDR1 is WNHNN and CDR2 is SYGVQD in the germline V gene (reference sequence). CDR3 length: 13 amino acids. The CDR3 coding sequence is TGCGCCAGCAGTGTGAGCGGAACCTACGAGCAGTACTTC. As protein: CASSVSGTYEQYF.

The chain recombines TRBV5-1 with TRBJ2-7; 8 bases map to TRBD1. Germline-derived CDR1 and CDR2 are SGHRS and YFSETQ. Trimming took 3 bases from V and 0 from J; bases not matched to a gene: 2. There are 14 residues in the CDR3. The CDR3 nucleotides are TGCGCCAGCAGCTCCGACAGGGGCTCCTACGAGCAGTACTTC. Translating gives CASSSDRGSYEQYF.